This T cell receptor beta chain appears in the sequencing data of a study of response to subunit inactivated influenza vaccine. There are 15 residues in the CDR3. Per germline, CDR1 SGHAT and CDR2 FQNNGV. With 1 base clipped from V and 5 bases from J, the junction kept 7 bases outside the gene matches. Each CDR3 protein is one row after TCRdb ran MiXCR on the RT-PCR reads. The sample holds around 760,000 distinct CDR3 sequences, roughly 14% seen once. V is TRBV11-2 and J is TRBJ2-7; 8 bases match TRBD2. The receptor's source is a middle-aged man who received an inactivated influenza vaccine. The source material was PBMCs from blood, sampled around 15 days before vaccination. The CDR3 DNA follows: TGTGCCAGCAGCTTAGGTGTTAGCGGGACGAACGAGCAGTACTTC. Its translation: CASSLGVSGTNEQYF.